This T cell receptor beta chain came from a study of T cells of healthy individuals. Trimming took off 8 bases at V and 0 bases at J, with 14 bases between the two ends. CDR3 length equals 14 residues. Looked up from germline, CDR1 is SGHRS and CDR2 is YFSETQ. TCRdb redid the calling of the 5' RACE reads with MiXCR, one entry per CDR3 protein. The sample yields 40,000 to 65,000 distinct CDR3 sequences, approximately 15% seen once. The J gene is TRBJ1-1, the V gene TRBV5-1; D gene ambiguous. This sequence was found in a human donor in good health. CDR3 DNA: TGCGCCAGTGGGAGGGAGTCGGTGAACACTGAAGCTTTCTTT. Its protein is CASGRESVNTEAFF.